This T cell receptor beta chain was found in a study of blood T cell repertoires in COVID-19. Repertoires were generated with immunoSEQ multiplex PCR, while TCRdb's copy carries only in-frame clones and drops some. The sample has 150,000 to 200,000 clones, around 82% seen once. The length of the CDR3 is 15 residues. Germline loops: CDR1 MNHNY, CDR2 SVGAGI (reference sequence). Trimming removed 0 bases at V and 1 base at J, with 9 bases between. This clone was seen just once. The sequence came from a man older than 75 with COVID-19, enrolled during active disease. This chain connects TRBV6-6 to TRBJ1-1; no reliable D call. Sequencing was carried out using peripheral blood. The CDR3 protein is CASSYSKQQNTEAFF. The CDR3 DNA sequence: TGTGCCAGCAGTTACTCGAAACAGCAGAACACTGAAGCTTTCTTT.